This TCR beta chain comes out of a study of regulatory T cells in long-lasting Graves disease. Study summary: Graves' patients (newly diagnosed) had been on antithyroid drugs under 3 months. Broader study findings: Segments TRBV28, TRBJ1-2 and TRBJ2-5 showed preferential usage in persistent disease. Newly diagnosed patients had higher TCR diversity than persistent Graves' patients did. Persistent patients shared 2,741 public clonotypes among themselves. Newly diagnosed patients shared fewer, at roughly 1,000.

This sample's time point: newly diagnosed GD, antithyroid drugs for less than 3 months. PBMC-derived RNA was used for the TCR library. HTBI primers from iRepertoire and Arm-PCR of CDR3 regions yielded the TCR beta libraries. TCRdb independently ran MiXCR on the multiplex PCR reads; one entry per CDR3 protein. The sample holds 300,000 to 450,000 distinct CDR3 sequences, roughly a sixth seen once. Germline trimming cut 6 bases from V and 4 bases from J; bases unmatched to any gene: 13. The V gene's germline CDR1 is MNHEY and CDR2 SMNVEV (reference sequence). CDR3 length: 17 residues. In this sample, this clonotype turned up many times. No antigen is known for it.

This TCR was recovered from a female donor with Graves disease. This specimen was peripheral blood mononuclear cells (PBMCs), taken at new diagnosis, from a patient treated with antithyroid drugs. This chain joins TRBV27 and TRBJ2-5; 11 positions match TRBD2. CDR3 amino acids: CASSVKPSGRMRETQYF. The CDR3 DNA reads as TGTGCCAGCAGCGTCAAACCTAGCGGGAGGATGCGAGAGACCCAGTACTTC.